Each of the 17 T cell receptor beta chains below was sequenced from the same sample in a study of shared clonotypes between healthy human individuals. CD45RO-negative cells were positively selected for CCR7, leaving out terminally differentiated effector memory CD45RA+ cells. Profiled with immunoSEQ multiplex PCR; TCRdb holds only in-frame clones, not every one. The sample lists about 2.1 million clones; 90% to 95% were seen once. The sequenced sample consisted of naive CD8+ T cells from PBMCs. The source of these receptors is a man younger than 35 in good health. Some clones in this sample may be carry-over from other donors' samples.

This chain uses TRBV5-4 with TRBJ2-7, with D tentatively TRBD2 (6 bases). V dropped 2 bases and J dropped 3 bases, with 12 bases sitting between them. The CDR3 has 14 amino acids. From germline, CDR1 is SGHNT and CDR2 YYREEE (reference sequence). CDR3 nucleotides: TGTGCCAGCAGCTTTCGCGGGAATGGCTACGAGCAGTACTTC. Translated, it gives CASSFRGNGYEQYF.

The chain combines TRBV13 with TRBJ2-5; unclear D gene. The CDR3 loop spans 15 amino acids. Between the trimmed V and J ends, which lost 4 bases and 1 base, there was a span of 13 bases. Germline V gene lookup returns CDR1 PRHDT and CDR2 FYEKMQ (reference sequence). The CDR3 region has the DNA TGTGCCAGCAGCTCCCAGGTAGTAGCCCAAGAGACCCAGTACTTC. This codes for CASSSQVVAQETQYF.

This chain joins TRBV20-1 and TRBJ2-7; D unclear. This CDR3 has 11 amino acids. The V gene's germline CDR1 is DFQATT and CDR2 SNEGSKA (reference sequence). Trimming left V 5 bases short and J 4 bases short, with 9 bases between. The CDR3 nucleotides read TGCAGTGCTCCCAGTAAATACGAGCAGTACTTC. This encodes CSAPSKYEQYF.

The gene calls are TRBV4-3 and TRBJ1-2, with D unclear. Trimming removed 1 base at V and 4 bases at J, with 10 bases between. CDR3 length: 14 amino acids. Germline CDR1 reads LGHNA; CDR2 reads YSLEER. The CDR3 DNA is TGCGCCAGCAGCCAAGGAAACACCGGCTATGGCTACACCTTC. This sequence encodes CASSQGNTGYGYTF.

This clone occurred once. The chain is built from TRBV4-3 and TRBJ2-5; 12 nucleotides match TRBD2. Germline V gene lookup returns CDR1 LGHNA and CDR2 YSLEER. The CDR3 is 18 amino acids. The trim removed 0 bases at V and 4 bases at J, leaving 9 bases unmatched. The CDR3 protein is CASSQDQLAGGGPETQYF. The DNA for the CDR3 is TGCGCCAGCAGCCAAGATCAACTAGCGGGAGGAGGGCCAGAGACCCAGTACTTC.

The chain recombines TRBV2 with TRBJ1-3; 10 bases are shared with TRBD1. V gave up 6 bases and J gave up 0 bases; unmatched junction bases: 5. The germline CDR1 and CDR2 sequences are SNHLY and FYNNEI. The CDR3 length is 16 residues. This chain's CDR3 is CASSWTGGISGNTIYF. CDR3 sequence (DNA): TGTGCCAGCAGCTGGACAGGGGGAATCTCTGGAAACACCATATATTTT. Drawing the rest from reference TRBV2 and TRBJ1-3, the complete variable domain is EPEVTQTPSHQVTQMGQEVILRCVPISNHLYFYWYRQILGQKVEFLVSFYNNEISEKSEIFDDQFSVERPDGSNFTLKIRSTKLEDSAMYFCASSWTGGISGNTIYFGEGSWLTVV.

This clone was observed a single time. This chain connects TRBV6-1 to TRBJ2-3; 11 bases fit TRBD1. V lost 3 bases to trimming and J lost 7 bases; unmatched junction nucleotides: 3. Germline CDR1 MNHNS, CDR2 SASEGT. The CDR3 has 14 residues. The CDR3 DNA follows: TGTGCCAGCAGTGACGGGACAGGGGGGAATACGCAGTATTTT. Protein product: CASSDGTGGNTQYF.

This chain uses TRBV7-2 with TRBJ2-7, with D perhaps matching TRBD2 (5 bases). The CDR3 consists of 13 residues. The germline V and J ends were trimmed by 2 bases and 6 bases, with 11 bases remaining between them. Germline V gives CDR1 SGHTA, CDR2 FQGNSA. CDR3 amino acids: CASSLISEGEQYF. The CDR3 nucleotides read TGTGCCAGCAGCTTAATAAGCGAGGGCGAGCAGTACTTC.

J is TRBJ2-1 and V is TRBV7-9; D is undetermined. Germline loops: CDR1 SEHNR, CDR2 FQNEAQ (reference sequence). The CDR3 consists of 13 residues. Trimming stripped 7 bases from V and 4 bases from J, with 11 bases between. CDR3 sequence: CASKISTYNEQFF. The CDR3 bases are TGTGCCAGCAAAATATCGACGTACAATGAGCAGTTCTTC.

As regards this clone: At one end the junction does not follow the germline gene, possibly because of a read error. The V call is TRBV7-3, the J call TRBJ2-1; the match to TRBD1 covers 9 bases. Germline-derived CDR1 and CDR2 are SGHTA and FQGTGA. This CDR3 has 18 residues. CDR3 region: CASSLTPPTGGSYNEQFF. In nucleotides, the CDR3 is TGTGCCAGCAGTTTAACCCCCCCGACAGGGGGGTCCTACAATGAGCAGTTCTTC. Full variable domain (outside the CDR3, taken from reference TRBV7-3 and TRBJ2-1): GAGVSQTPSNKVTEKGKYVELRCDPISGHTALYWYRQSLGQGPEFLIYFQGTGAADDSGLPNDRFFAVRPEGSVSTLKIQRTERGDSAVYLCASSLTPPTGGSYNEQFFGPGTRLTVL.

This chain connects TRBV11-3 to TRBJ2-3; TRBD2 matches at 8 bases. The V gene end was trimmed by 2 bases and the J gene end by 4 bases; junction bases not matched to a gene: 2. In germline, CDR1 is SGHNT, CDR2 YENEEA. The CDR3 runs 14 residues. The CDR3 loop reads CASSLSGRADTQYF. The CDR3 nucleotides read TGTGCCAGCAGCTTATCCGGGAGGGCAGATACGCAGTATTTT.

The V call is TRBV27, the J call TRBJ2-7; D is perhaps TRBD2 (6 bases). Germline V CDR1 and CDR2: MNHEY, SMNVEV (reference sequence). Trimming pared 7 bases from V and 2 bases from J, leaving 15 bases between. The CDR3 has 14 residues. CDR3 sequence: CASTLTSRTYEQYF. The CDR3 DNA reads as TGTGCCAGCACCCTGACTAGTCGAACCTACGAGCAGTACTTC.

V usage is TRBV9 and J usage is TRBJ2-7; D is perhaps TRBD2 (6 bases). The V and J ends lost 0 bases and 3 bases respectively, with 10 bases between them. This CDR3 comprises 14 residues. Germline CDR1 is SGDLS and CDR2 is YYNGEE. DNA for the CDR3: TGTGCCAGCAGCGTAGGAGGCGGGATCTACGAGCAGTACTTC. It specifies CASSVGGGIYEQYF.

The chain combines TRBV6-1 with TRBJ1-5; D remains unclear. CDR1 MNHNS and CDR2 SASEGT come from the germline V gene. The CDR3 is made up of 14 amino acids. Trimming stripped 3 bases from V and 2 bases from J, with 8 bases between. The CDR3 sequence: CASSDAGGNQPQHF. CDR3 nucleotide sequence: TGTGCCAGCAGTGATGCTGGCGGCAATCAGCCCCAGCATTTT.

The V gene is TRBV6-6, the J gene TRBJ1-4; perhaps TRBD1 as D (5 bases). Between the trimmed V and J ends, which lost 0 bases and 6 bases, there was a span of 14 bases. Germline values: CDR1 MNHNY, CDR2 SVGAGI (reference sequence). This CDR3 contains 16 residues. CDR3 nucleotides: TGTGCCAGCAGTTACTCGAAGGCAGGGTGGGATGAAAAACTGTTTTTT. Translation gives CASSYSKAGWDEKLFF.

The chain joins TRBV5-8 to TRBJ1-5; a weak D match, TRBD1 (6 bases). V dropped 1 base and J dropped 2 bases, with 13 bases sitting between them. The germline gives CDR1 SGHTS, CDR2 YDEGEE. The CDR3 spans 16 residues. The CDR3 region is CASSLWPGEGNQPQHF. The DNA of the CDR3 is TGTGCCAGCAGCTTGTGGCCAGGGGAGGGCAATCAGCCCCAGCATTTT.

Written as DNA, the CDR3 is TGTGCCAGCAGAGATAGGACAGGGAGTAGTTCACCCCTCCACTTT. Amino acid sequence: CASRDRTGSSSPLHF. This chain uses TRBV11-2 with TRBJ1-6; 8 bases map to TRBD1. The V gene end was trimmed by 6 bases and the J gene end by 9 bases; junction bases not matched to a gene: 10. The germline V gene encodes CDR1 SGHAT and CDR2 FQNNGV. The CDR3 is made up of 15 amino acids. Using reference TRBV11-2 and TRBJ1-6 for the parts outside the CDR3, the full variable domain is EAGVAQSPRYKIIEKRQSVAFWCNPISGHATLYWYQQILGQGPKLLIQFQNNGVVDDSQLPKDRFSAERLKGVDSTLKIQPAKLEDSAVYLCASRDRTGSSSPLHFGNGTRLTVT.